The 23 T cell receptor beta chains given below trace back to one sample, sequenced in a study of cytomegalovirus exposure and HLA in healthy donors. Libraries were prepared by immunoSEQ multiplex PCR; TCRdb keeps only in-frame clonotypes and omits some of them. The table records 240,000 or so clones, 86% of them present only once. Source material: PBMCs. These receptors all come from a woman in her 30s in good health and CMV-seropositive.

CDR3 DNA: TGCGCCAGCAGCTTGGACGGAACCGGGGGTAAAGAAAAACTGTTTTTT. This encodes CASSLDGTGGKEKLFF. V usage is TRBV5-1 and J usage is TRBJ1-4; possible D gene TRBD1, 5 bases. The CDR3 consists of 16 residues. From germline, CDR1 is SGHRS and CDR2 YFSETQ. Trimming cost V 0 bases and J 8 bases, with 17 bases left between them.

The rearrangement joins TRBV21-1 to TRBJ2-5; the table names TRBD1, a call not compared with the DNA. TRBV21-1 is deemed a pseudogene. This CDR3 is 15 amino acids long. The CDR3 DNA follows: TGTGCCAGCAGCAAGGAGACAGGGAGTTGGGAGACCCAGTACTTC. This sequence encodes CASSKETGSWETQYF.

The CDR3 region is CASRETVSYEQYF. The CDR3 DNA follows: TGTGCCAGCAGAGAAACGGTTTCCTACGAGCAGTACTTC. The V call is TRBV6-5, the J call TRBJ2-7, with D unclear. The CDR3 has 13 amino acids. Trimming removed 6 bases from V and 1 base from J, with 10 bases in between. Germline assignment: CDR1 MNHEY and CDR2 SVGAGI.

The CDR3 sequence is CASSNPTGGGNTIYF. Written as DNA, the CDR3 is TGTGCCAGCAGCAACCCGACAGGGGGTGGAAACACCATATATTTT. This chain connects TRBV5-4 to TRBJ1-3, with 9 bases lining up with TRBD1. Germline V gene lookup returns CDR1 SGHNT and CDR2 YYREEE (reference sequence). J gave up 3 bases and V 4 bases, and 5 bases lay outside the gene matches. The CDR3 spans 15 residues.

The chain is built from TRBV25-1 and TRBJ2-1, with D unresolved. CDR3 length: 14 amino acids. V was shortened by 1 base and J by 3 bases, with 7 bases between the two germline ends. Germline V lookup: CDR1 MGHDK, CDR2 SYGVNS. The CDR3 reads CASSEFNYYNEQFF. The DNA for the CDR3 is TGTGCCAGCAGTGAATTTAACTACTACAATGAGCAGTTCTTC.

The chain carries TRBV20-1 and TRBJ2-5; tentative D call: TRBD1 (5 bases). V was pared by 5 bases and J by 13 bases, with 17 bases between. Germline assignment: CDR1 DFQATT and CDR2 SNEGSKA (reference sequence). The CDR3 is made up of 11 amino acids. This CDR3 is CSAALQEPPYF. In nucleotides, the CDR3 is TGCAGTGCTGCCCTACAGGAGCCCCCGTACTTC.

V and J are TRBV6-1 and TRBJ1-4; D remains unclear. The CDR3 is 15 amino acids. The germline V gene encodes CDR1 MNHNS and CDR2 SASEGT. Trimming removed 4 bases from V and 7 bases from J, with 16 bases in between. This CDR3 is CASSVRQSRTEKLFF. DNA of the CDR3: TGTGCCAGCAGTGTGCGACAATCTCGAACTGAAAAACTGTTTTTT.

V gene TRBV27 combines with J gene TRBJ2-6; D not resolved. This CDR3 comprises 15 residues. The V gene's germline CDR1 is MNHEY and CDR2 SMNVEV (reference sequence). V was shortened by 2 bases and J by 0 bases, with 5 bases between the two germline ends. The CDR3 region is CASSLRHSGANVLTF. For the CDR3, the DNA is TGTGCCAGCAGTTTAAGACACTCTGGGGCCAACGTCCTGACTTTC.

The chain employs TRBV30 and TRBJ1-5, with D unclear. The ends were cut back, 1 base at V and 6 bases at J, with 16 bases in the middle. This CDR3 comprises 15 residues. CDR1 is GTSNPN and CDR2 is SVGIG in the germline V gene (reference sequence). This CDR3 reads CAWSDFSGRSQPQHF. CDR3 DNA: TGTGCCTGGAGTGATTTTTCGGGGAGGAGTCAGCCCCAGCATTTT.

The chain recombines TRBV6-1 with TRBJ1-2; a possible D gene is TRBD1 (5 bases). The CDR3 consists of 11 residues. CDR1 and CDR2 (germline): MNHNS, SASEGT. Trimming took 8 bases from V and 5 from J, leaving 9 bases between them. CDR3 region: CASGAGYGYTF. The CDR3 DNA sequence: TGTGCCAGCGGGGCAGGATATGGCTACACCTTC.

J is TRBJ1-3 and V is TRBV29-1; D gene uncertain. CDR3 length: 13 residues. Germline V lookup: CDR1 SQVTM, CDR2 ANQGSEA. The V gene lost 6 bases and the J gene lost 0 bases, with 9 bases spanning the gap. CDR3 region: CSVLKSSGNTIYF. The CDR3 DNA reads TGCAGCGTACTCAAGAGCTCTGGAAACACCATATATTTT.

The CDR3 sequence is CATSDSRNTEAFF. CDR3 in DNA: TGTGCCACCTCGGACAGCCGGAACACTGAAGCTTTCTTT. This chain links TRBV6-6 with TRBJ1-1; perhaps TRBD1 as D (6 bases). Trimming stripped 10 bases from V and 1 base from J, with 13 bases between. Germline-derived CDR1 and CDR2 are MNHNY and SVGAGI (reference sequence). CDR3 length: 13 residues.

This chain joins TRBV27 and TRBJ1-1, with 9 bases lining up with TRBD1. CDR1 MNHEY and CDR2 SMNVEV come from the germline V gene (reference sequence). This CDR3 region has 15 residues. Germline trimming cut 1 base from V and 3 bases from J; bases unmatched to any gene: 3. CDR3 in DNA: TGTGCCAGCAGTTTATTGCGGACAGGGGACACTGAAGCTTTCTTT. It encodes CASSLLRTGDTEAFF.

Regarding this clone: Other DNA sequences from this sample encode an identical CDR3 as well. The chain carries TRBV20-1 and TRBJ1-1; D is ambiguous. The CDR3 has 11 amino acids. CDR1 DFQATT and CDR2 SNEGSKA come from the germline V gene (reference sequence). Trimming left V 6 bases short and J 1 base short, with 6 bases between. The DNA for the CDR3 is TGCAGTGCGTCGCGGAACACTGAAGCTTTCTTT. As protein: CSASRNTEAFF.

V and J are TRBV7-9 and TRBJ2-1; no firm D call. Between the trimmed V and J ends, which lost 8 bases and 5 bases, there was a span of 10 bases. This CDR3 is built from 12 residues. The germline CDR1 and CDR2 sequences are SEHNR and FQNEAQ (reference sequence). This CDR3 is CASGFSDNEQFF. Written as DNA, the CDR3 is TGTGCCAGCGGATTCAGCGACAATGAGCAGTTCTTC.

The chain links TRBV18 to TRBJ1-5; weak D call: TRBD1 (6 bases). V lost 2 bases and J 0 bases, leaving 14 bases between the germline ends. The CDR3 has 17 amino acids. The germline V gene encodes CDR1 KGHSH and CDR2 LQKENI. CDR3 region: CASSPGAPRGSNQPQHF. The DNA for the CDR3 is TGTGCCAGCTCACCAGGGGCCCCCAGGGGTAGCAATCAGCCCCAGCATTTT. Together with reference TRBV18 and TRBJ1-5, the CDR3 gives the full variable domain: NAGVMQNPRHLVRRRGQEARLRCSPMKGHSHVYWYRQLPEEGLKFMVYLQKENIIDESGMPKERFSAEFPKEGPSILRIQQVVRGDSAAYFCASSPGAPRGSNQPQHFGDGTRLSIL.

The chain recombines TRBV5-1 with TRBJ2-5, with a weak D call TRBD1 (5 bases). CDR1 and CDR2 from the germline V gene are SGHRS and YFSETQ. Trimming stripped 0 bases from V and 1 base from J, with 16 bases between. CDR3 size: 17 residues. The CDR3 nucleotides read TGCGCCAGCAGCTTGGAAGGGGCAAGACACCGCCAAGAGACCCAGTACTTC. Translated: CASSLEGARHRQETQYF.

CDR3 sequence reads: CASRRDRGLRTEAFF. The CDR3 DNA is TGTGCCAGTAGGAGGGACAGGGGGTTGCGCACTGAAGCTTTCTTT. The chain couples TRBV14 to TRBJ1-1; 11 nucleotides match TRBD1. Germline trimming cut 9 bases from V and 4 bases from J; bases unmatched to any gene: 10. This CDR3 is 15 amino acids long. The germline V gene has CDR1 SGHDN and CDR2 FVKESK.

This clone was seen just once. The V and J genes are TRBV7-2 and TRBJ2-1, with 7 bases aligning to TRBD2. V shed 5 bases and J 9 bases; nucleotides not matched to a gene: 10. Looked up from germline, CDR1 is SGHTA and CDR2 is FQGNSA. This CDR3 contains 14 residues. The CDR3 coding sequence is TGTGCCAGCAGCACCGGGACTACCCACGGTGAGCAGTTCTTC. Its protein product is CASSTGTTHGEQFF.

The rearrangement uses TRBV28 and TRBJ1-2; TRBD1 is a possible D gene (5 bases). The CDR3 covers 13 residues. CDR1 is MDHEN and CDR2 is SYDVKM in the germline V gene. V lost 1 base to trimming and J lost 5 bases, with 8 bases between them. The DNA for the CDR3 is TGTGCCAGCAGTTTATCCAGGGATTATGGCTACACCTTC. It is translated as CASSLSRDYGYTF.

The V and J genes are TRBV19 and TRBJ1-1; tentatively, D is TRBD1 (6 bases). The germline V and J ends were trimmed by 6 bases and 2 bases, with 10 bases remaining between them. The CDR3 runs 13 residues. Germline-derived CDR1 and CDR2 are LNHDA and SQIVND (reference sequence). Here the CDR3 reads CASSQGTNTEAFF. The CDR3 region has the DNA TGTGCCAGTAGCCAAGGGACAAACACTGAAGCTTTCTTT.

This clone was seen just once. The chain couples TRBV28 to TRBJ1-2; perhaps TRBD1 as D (6 bases). Trimming took 3 bases from V and 6 from J, leaving 8 bases between them. CDR3 size: 12 residues. CDR1 and CDR2 (germline): MDHEN, SYDVKM. CDR3 sequence reads: CASSLRTDGYTF. In DNA, the CDR3 is TGTGCCAGCAGTTTGAGGACAGATGGCTACACCTTC.

The gene calls are TRBV5-4 and TRBJ1-5; D unclear. V shed 4 bases and J shed 9 bases, with 17 bases lying between them. This CDR3 is built from 14 residues. Germline-derived CDR1 and CDR2 are SGHNT and YYREEE (reference sequence). CDR3 sequence: CASSLDGGRGPQHF. The DNA for the CDR3 is TGTGCCAGCAGCCTGGACGGTGGCCGAGGGCCCCAGCATTTT.